The 9 T cell receptor beta chains below all came from one sample that was sequenced in a study of cytomegalovirus exposure and HLA in healthy donors. The PCR contained 60 Vbeta and 13 Jbeta primers. The table came from immunoSEQ multiplex PCR; TCRdb's copy has only in-frame clones and leaves some out. Among fewer than 200,000 clones, 71% were seen once, and the ten largest hold 1.5%. The sequencing input was PBMCs. Receptors originate from a girl between 10 and 17 years old in good health and CMV-seronegative.

The chain couples TRBV21-1 to TRBJ1-5. TRBV21-1 is a listed pseudogene. This CDR3 comprises 15 residues. This chain's CDR3 is CASPGTRVWHQPQHF. The CDR3 DNA reads as TGTGCCAGTCCGGGCACTAGGGTATGGCATCAGCCCCAGCATTTT.

This chain links TRBV6-1 with TRBJ1-5; 7 bases are a match to TRBD1. V dropped 7 bases and J dropped 3; count of bases not matched to a gene: 6. This CDR3 contains 14 residues. Germline values: CDR1 MNHNS, CDR2 SASEGT. The CDR3 DNA reads as TGTGCCAGCAACCTAGGGGGCGCCAATCAGCCCCAGCATTTT. Translating it yields CASNLGGANQPQHF.

This clone turned up a few times. The chain links TRBV7-8 to TRBJ2-7; TRBD1 matches at 8 bases. CDR3 size: 17 residues. V trimming: 2 bases; J trimming: 0 bases; junction bases outside the gene matches: 9. Per the germline V gene, CDR1 is SGHVS and CDR2 is FQNEAQ. Here the CDR3 DNA reads TGTGCCAGCAGCTTAATGTCCGCCGGACAGGGCTCCTACGAGCAGTACTTC. This sequence encodes CASSLMSAGQGSYEQYF.

The genes are TRBV23-1 and TRBJ1-6; no definite D call. TRBV23-1 is an ORF, with its function uncertain. With 0 bases removed from V and 9 bases from J, the gap between germline ends came to 15 bases. The CDR3 is 16 residues long. As DNA, the CDR3 is TGCGCCAGCAGTCAATCGGAGGGCGGGATCGTTTCACCCCTCCACTTT. This gives the protein CASSQSEGGIVSPLHF.

This clone has a single count. The chain recombines TRBV9 with TRBJ2-2; D not certain. The CDR3 covers 15 residues. The V gene's germline CDR1 is SGDLS and CDR2 YYNGEE. V lost 0 bases, J lost 7 bases, and 13 bases lay in between. The CDR3 DNA reads as TGTGCCAGCAGCGTAGGGTCACACGTCATCGGGGAGCTGTTTTTT. Protein: CASSVGSHVIGELFF.

The DNA for the CDR3 is TGTGCCAGCAGCCCTTGGGGGGGCACTGAAGCTTTCTTT. Residues: CASSPWGGTEAFF. The chain recombines TRBV5-6 with TRBJ1-1; TRBD1 is a possible D gene (5 bases). Trimming cost V 4 bases and J 4 bases, with 11 bases left between them. CDR3 length equals 13 residues. The germline V gene encodes CDR1 SGHDT and CDR2 YYEEEE.

This clone showed up just a few times. The chain is built from TRBV4-1 and TRBJ2-5, with 7 bases aligning to TRBD2. Germline assignment: CDR1 MGHRA and CDR2 YSYEKL. The CDR3 length is 16 residues. V was pared by 6 bases and J by 3 bases, with 13 bases of the junction left unmatched. CDR3 coding DNA: TGCGCCAGCAGATGGAGGCCGGGGGGATTGGAAGAGACCCAGTACTTC. As protein: CASRWRPGGLEETQYF.

This clone was seen a handful of times. The chain employs TRBV10-1 and TRBJ1-3, with 7 bases aligning to TRBD1. The CDR3 extends over 15 amino acids. Trimming took 4 bases from V and 0 from J; bases not matched to a gene: 3. The germline V gene has CDR1 WNHNN and CDR2 SYGVQD (reference sequence). The CDR3, as DNA: TGCGCCAGCAGTGCCGGGACAGCCTCTGGAAACACCATATATTTT. It codes for CASSAGTASGNTIYF.

This clone was recorded a few times. The gene calls are TRBV6-1 and TRBJ1-1; D call uncertain. Germline CDR1 reads MNHNS; CDR2 reads SASEGT. The CDR3 runs 13 residues. V lost 2 bases to trimming and J lost 11 bases, with 15 bases between them. CDR3 in amino acids: CASSETRERKAFF. The CDR3 DNA is TGTGCCAGCAGTGAAACGAGGGAGCGCAAGGCTTTCTTT.